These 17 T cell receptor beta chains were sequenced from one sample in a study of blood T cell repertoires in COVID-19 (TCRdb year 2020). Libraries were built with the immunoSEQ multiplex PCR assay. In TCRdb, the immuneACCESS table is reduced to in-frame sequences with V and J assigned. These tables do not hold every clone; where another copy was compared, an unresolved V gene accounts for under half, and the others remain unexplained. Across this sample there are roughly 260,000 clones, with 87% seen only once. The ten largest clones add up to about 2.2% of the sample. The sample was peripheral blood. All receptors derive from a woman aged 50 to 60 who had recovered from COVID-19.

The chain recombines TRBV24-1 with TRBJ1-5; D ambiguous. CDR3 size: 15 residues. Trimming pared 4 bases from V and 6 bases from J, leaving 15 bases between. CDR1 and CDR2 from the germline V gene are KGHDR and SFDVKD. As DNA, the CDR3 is TGTGCCACCAGTGAGGAAGAACCTGGGAGTCAGCCCCAGCATTTT. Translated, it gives CATSEEEPGSQPQHF.

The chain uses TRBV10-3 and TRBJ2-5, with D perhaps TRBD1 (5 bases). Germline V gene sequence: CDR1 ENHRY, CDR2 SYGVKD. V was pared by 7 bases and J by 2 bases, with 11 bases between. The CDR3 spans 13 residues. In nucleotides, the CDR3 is TGTGCCATCACCCAGACAGTTCAAGAGACCCAGTACTTC. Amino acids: CAITQTVQETQYF.

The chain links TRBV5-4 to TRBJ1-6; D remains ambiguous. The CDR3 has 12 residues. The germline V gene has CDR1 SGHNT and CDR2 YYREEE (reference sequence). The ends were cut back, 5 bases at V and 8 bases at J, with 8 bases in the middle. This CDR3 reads CASRHGDSPLHF. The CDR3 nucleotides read TGTGCCAGCAGACACGGGGATTCACCCCTCCACTTT.

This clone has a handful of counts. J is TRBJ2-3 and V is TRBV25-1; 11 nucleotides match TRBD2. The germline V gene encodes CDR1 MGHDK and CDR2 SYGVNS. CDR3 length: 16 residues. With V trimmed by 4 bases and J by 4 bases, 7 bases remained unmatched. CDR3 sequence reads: CASSAFSGREADTQYF. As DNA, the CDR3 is TGTGCCAGCAGTGCCTTTAGCGGGAGGGAAGCAGATACGCAGTATTTT.

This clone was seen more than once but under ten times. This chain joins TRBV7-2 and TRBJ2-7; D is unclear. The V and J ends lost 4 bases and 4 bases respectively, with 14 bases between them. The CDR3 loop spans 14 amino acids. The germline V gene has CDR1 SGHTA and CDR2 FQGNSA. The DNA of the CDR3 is TGTGCCAGCAGCTACTTAAATTCGCGATACGAGCAGTACTTC. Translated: CASSYLNSRYEQYF.

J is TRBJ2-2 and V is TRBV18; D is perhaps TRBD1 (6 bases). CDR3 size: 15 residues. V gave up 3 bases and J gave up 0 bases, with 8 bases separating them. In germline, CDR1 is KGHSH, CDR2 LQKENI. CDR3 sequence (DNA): TGTGCCAGCTCACCTCGGGACACGAACACCGGGGAGCTGTTTTTT. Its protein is CASSPRDTNTGELFF.

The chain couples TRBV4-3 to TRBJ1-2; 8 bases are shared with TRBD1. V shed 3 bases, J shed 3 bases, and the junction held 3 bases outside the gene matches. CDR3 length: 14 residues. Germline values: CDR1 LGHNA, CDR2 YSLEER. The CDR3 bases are TGCGCCAGCAGCCAGACAGGGGAGGACTATGGCTACACCTTC. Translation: CASSQTGEDYGYTF.

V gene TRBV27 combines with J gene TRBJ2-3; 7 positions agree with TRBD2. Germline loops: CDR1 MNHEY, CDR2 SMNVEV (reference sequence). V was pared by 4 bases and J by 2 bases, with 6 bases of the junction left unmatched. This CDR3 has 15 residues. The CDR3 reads CASSSSGFYTDTQYF. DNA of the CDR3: TGTGCCAGCAGTTCTAGCGGCTTCTACACAGATACGCAGTATTTT.

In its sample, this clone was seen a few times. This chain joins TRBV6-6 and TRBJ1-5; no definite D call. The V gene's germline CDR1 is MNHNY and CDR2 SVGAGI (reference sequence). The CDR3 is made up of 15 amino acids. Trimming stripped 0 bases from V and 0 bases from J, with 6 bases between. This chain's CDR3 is CASSYSEYSNQPQHF. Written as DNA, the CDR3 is TGTGCCAGCAGTTACTCGGAGTATAGCAATCAGCCCCAGCATTTT.

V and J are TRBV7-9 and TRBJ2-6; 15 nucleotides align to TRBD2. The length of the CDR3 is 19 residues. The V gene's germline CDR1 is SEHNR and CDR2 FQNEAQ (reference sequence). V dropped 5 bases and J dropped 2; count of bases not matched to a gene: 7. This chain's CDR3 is CASSRGLAGGRAGANVLTF. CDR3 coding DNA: TGTGCCAGCAGCCGGGGACTAGCGGGAGGCCGAGCTGGGGCCAACGTCCTGACTTTC.

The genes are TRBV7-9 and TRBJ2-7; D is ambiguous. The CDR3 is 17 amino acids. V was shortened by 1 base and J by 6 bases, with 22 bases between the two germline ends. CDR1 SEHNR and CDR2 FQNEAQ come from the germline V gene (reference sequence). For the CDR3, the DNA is TGTGCCAGCAGCTTAGACACTCGCGGAGACGGCTGGCTCGAGCAGTACTTC. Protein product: CASSLDTRGDGWLEQYF.

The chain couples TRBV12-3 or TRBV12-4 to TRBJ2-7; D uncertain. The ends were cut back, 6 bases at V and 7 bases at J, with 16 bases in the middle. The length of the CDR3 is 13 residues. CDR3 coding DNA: TGTGCCAGCAGCTATCAACAGCTACAAGAGCAGTACTTC. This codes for CASSYQQLQEQYF.

The CDR3 loop is CASSLSPGMNTEAFF. CDR3 DNA: TGTGCCAGCAGCTTATCGCCAGGGATGAACACTGAAGCTTTCTTT. The J gene is TRBJ1-1, the V gene TRBV11-2, with D tentatively TRBD1 (5 bases). Germline values: CDR1 SGHAT, CDR2 FQNNGV. CDR3 length: 15 amino acids. Trimming pared 2 bases from V and 0 bases from J, leaving 10 bases between.

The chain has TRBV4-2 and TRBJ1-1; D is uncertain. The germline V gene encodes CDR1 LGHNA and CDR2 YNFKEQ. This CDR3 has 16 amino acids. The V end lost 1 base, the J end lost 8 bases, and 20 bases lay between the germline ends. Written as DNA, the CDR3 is TGTGCCAGCAGCCAAGGGAGGTCCGAGGTGTTCTCGGAAGCTTTCTTT. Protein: CASSQGRSEVFSEAFF.

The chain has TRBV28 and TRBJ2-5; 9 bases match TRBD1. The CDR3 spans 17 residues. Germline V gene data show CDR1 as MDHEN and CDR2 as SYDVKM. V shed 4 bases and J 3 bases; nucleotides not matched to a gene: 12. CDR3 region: CASSSPGQGVVKETQYF. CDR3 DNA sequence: TGTGCCAGCAGTTCGCCGGGACAGGGTGTCGTAAAAGAGACCCAGTACTTC.

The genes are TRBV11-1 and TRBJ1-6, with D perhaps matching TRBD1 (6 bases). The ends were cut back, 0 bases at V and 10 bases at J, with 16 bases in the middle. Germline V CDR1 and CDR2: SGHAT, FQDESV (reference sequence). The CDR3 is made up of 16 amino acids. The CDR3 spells CASSLASGGTGSPLHF. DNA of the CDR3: TGTGCCAGCAGCTTAGCGTCGGGGGGCACGGGATCACCCCTCCACTTT.

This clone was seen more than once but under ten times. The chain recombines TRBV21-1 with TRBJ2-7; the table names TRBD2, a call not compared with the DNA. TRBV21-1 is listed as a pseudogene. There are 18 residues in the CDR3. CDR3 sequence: CASSRRGPGKWITYEQYF. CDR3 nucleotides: TGTGCCAGCAGCAGGCGCGGGCCTGGAAAGTGGATTACCTACGAGCAGTACTTC.